This T cell receptor (beta chain) was observed in a study of shared clonotypes between healthy human individuals. Study-wide context: Researchers drew samples from a couple of women and a few men aged 18 to 49. Whole-study results and caveats: Blood was the only sampled material, and tissue repertoires likely differ.

Germline V lookup: CDR1 ENHRY, CDR2 SYGVKD. The junction had 4 bases not matched to a gene; V was cut back by 4 bases and J by 7 bases. This CDR3 has 14 residues. As to this clone: Its antigen is as yet unknown.

Deep-level running was used for the assay. It was across several immunoSEQ plates that each subset's genomic DNA was evenly split. Assay used: immunoSEQ multiplex PCR; TCRdb lists only in-frame clones, some missing. The repertoire holds fewer than 600,000 clones, with roughly 72% as singletons. The material sequenced was PBMCs. The chain joins TRBV10-3 to TRBJ1-6, with TRBD1 matching 7 bases. This clonotype was obtained from a woman in her thirties or forties in good health. Some clones in this sample may be carry-over from other donors' samples. CDR3 protein: CAISGRQGNSPLHF. CDR3 bases: TGTGCCATCAGTGGGAGACAGGGAAATTCACCCCTCCACTTT.